This entry lists 30 T cell receptor beta chains sequenced from one sample in a study of cytomegalovirus exposure and HLA in healthy donors. Assay: immunoSEQ multiplex PCR; the TCRdb copy retains only in-frame clones and omits some. This table holds about 130,000 clones, roughly 87% found once. Material: PBMCs. The receptors here all came from a woman aged 18-35 years in good health and CMV-seronegative.

The chain carries TRBV11-1 and TRBJ2-5, with 8 bases fitting TRBD1. The V and J ends lost 6 bases and 0 bases, in that order; junction bases with no gene match: 9. Per the germline V gene, CDR1 is SGHAT and CDR2 is FQDESV (reference sequence). The CDR3 totals 16 residues. CDR3 DNA: TGTGCCAGCAGACCGCCCGGACAGGGAGACCAAGAGACCCAGTACTTC. It encodes CASRPPGQGDQETQYF.

This clone showed up just once. The chain is built from TRBV7-9 and TRBJ1-4; D possibly corresponds to TRBD1 (5 bases). Germline CDR1 SEHNR, CDR2 FQNEAQ (reference sequence). The CDR3 loop spans 16 amino acids. V was cut by 2 bases and J by 2 bases, with 12 bases left in between. Written as DNA, the CDR3 is TGTGCCAGCAGCTTATTCAGGGTGCGGACTAATGAAAAACTGTTTTTT. Amino acid sequence: CASSLFRVRTNEKLFF.

V usage is TRBV6-6 and J usage is TRBJ1-2, with TRBD1 as a possible D gene (6 bases). This CDR3 contains 14 residues. Germline values: CDR1 MNHNY, CDR2 SVGAGI (reference sequence). The V and J ends lost 1 base and 2 bases respectively, with 8 bases between them. The CDR3 spells CASSYYTGNYGYTF. DNA of the CDR3: TGTGCCAGCAGTTACTACACAGGGAACTATGGCTACACCTTC.

This sequence joins TRBV11-2 and TRBJ1-2; perhaps TRBD1 as D (6 bases). Trimming cost V 4 bases and J 6 bases, with 15 bases left between them. The CDR3 is 14 amino acids. Germline CDR1 SGHAT, CDR2 FQNNGV. The CDR3 protein is CASSSPGQVDGYTF. The CDR3 region has the DNA TGTGCCAGCAGCTCTCCGGGACAAGTCGATGGCTACACCTTC. Looking up the rest from reference TRBV11-2 and TRBJ1-2 gives the full variable domain: EAGVAQSPRYKIIEKRQSVAFWCNPISGHATLYWYQQILGQGPKLLIQFQNNGVVDDSQLPKDRFSAERLKGVDSTLKIQPAKLEDSAVYLCASSSPGQVDGYTFGSGTRLTVV.

This clone has only a few counts. The V call is TRBV4-1, the J call TRBJ2-7; D remains unclear. Deletions cut 4 bases from V and 5 bases from J, with 9 bases between. The CDR3 is 12 residues long. CDR1 and CDR2 from the germline V gene are MGHRA and YSYEKL. CDR3 residues: CASSLDGNEQYF. The CDR3 region has the DNA TGCGCCAGCAGCCTCGATGGCAACGAGCAGTACTTC.

The rearrangement links TRBV6-5 to TRBJ1-1, with D perhaps TRBD1 (5 bases). CDR1 is MNHEY, CDR2 SVGAGI, per germline. CDR3 length equals 13 residues. V dropped 10 bases and J dropped 1 base, with 13 bases sitting between them. As DNA, the CDR3 is TGTGCCATTTCGGGGGGTAAGAACACTGAAGCTTTCTTT. As protein: CAISGGKNTEAFF.

This clone was observed once. This chain links TRBV19 with TRBJ1-5; TRBD1 is a possible D gene (6 bases). With 6 bases removed from V and 5 bases from J, the gap between germline ends came to 11 bases. This CDR3 spans 13 amino acids. From germline, CDR1 is LNHDA and CDR2 SQIVND (reference sequence). CDR3 amino acids: CASSLRGDQPQHF. For the CDR3, the DNA is TGTGCCAGTAGCCTCAGGGGTGATCAGCCCCAGCATTTT.

This chain joins TRBV5-1 and TRBJ1-1, with D perhaps TRBD1 (6 bases). Germline V lookup: CDR1 SGHRS, CDR2 YFSETQ. The V end was cut by 3 bases, the J end by 0 bases, with 15 bases between. The CDR3 extends over 16 amino acids. CDR3 in DNA: TGCGCCAGCAGCTCGGGGGGGGCCCCCATGAACACTGAAGCTTTCTTT. Its translation is CASSSGGAPMNTEAFF.

This clone was seen only once. V and J are TRBV5-1 and TRBJ2-7, with 8 bases that match TRBD2. Germline CDR1 is SGHRS and CDR2 is YFSETQ. CDR3 length: 15 amino acids. V trimming: 4 bases; J trimming: 3 bases; junction bases outside the gene matches: 9. The chain's CDR3 is CASSIIGGANYEQYF. As DNA, the CDR3 is TGCGCCAGCAGCATAATCGGGGGGGCCAACTACGAGCAGTACTTC.

This chain uses TRBV29-1 with TRBJ2-1, with D tentatively TRBD1 (5 bases). This CDR3 is 13 amino acids long. V dropped 4 bases and J dropped 2 bases, with 9 bases sitting between them. Germline V CDR1 and CDR2: SQVTM, ANQGSEA. CDR3 bases: TGCAGCGTTGGAGGCAGGGCCTACAATGAGCAGTTCTTC. Its protein is CSVGGRAYNEQFF.

The chain is built from TRBV9 and TRBJ1-1, with D maybe TRBD1 (5 bases). The CDR3 extends over 16 amino acids. Germline V gene sequence: CDR1 SGDLS, CDR2 YYNGEE. Trimming took 0 bases from V and 3 from J, leaving 15 bases between them. The CDR3 coding sequence is TGTGCCAGCAGCGTAGTGGCAGGGCAGGGCTACACTGAAGCTTTCTTT. Translation gives CASSVVAGQGYTEAFF.

This clone was seen a few times. The J gene is TRBJ1-2, the V gene TRBV2; 8 bases agree with TRBD1. J was trimmed by 7 bases and V by 8 bases; bases with no gene match: 15. Looked up from germline, CDR1 is SNHLY and CDR2 is FYNNEI. CDR3 length: 15 amino acids. The CDR3 is CASPKTGVGEGGYTF. As DNA, the CDR3 is TGTGCCAGCCCTAAGACAGGGGTTGGGGAGGGTGGCTACACCTTC.

This clone appeared once. The genes are TRBV6-5 and TRBJ2-2; D perhaps matches TRBD2 (6 bases). V was clipped by 7 bases and J by 5 bases, with 11 bases between them. This CDR3 has 13 amino acids. CDR1 and CDR2 from the germline V gene are MNHEY and SVGAGI. The CDR3 DNA is TGTGCCAGCAATCCTGCGGGGACCGGGGAGCTGTTTTTT. Protein sequence: CASNPAGTGELFF.

The chain carries TRBV29-1 and TRBJ2-1; TRBD2 matches at 8 bases. The CDR3 runs 13 residues. Trimming removed 4 bases from V and 8 bases from J; junction bases left unmatched: 7. Germline V lookup: CDR1 SQVTM, CDR2 ANQGSEA. Here the CDR3 reads CSVVLAGKDEQFF. CDR3 DNA sequence: TGCAGCGTTGTGCTAGCGGGCAAGGATGAGCAGTTCTTC.

This sequence joins TRBV27 and TRBJ2-7; D possibly corresponds to TRBD1 (6 bases). This CDR3 has 14 amino acids. Germline values: CDR1 MNHEY, CDR2 SMNVEV (reference sequence). The ends were cut back, 3 bases at V and 3 bases at J, with 12 bases in the middle. The CDR3 sequence is CASSFYDRNYEQYF. In nucleotides, the CDR3 is TGTGCCAGCAGTTTTTATGACAGGAACTACGAGCAGTACTTC.

V is TRBV2 and J is TRBJ2-3; D might be TRBD1 (5 bases). In germline, CDR1 is SNHLY, CDR2 FYNNEI. Trimming took off 4 bases at V and 0 bases at J, with 8 bases between the two ends. The CDR3 totals 14 residues. CDR3: CASSGRQSTDTQYF. The CDR3 DNA reads TGTGCCAGCAGTGGTCGACAGAGCACAGATACGCAGTATTTT.

The J gene is TRBJ2-1, the V gene TRBV7-3; 9 nucleotides agree with TRBD2. Per the germline V gene, CDR1 is SGHTA and CDR2 is FQGTGA. The CDR3 is 14 residues long. Trimming took 8 bases from V and 4 from J; bases not matched to a gene: 6. The CDR3 reads CASAPSGVYNEQFF. The CDR3 DNA is TGTGCCAGCGCCCCTAGCGGGGTTTACAATGAGCAGTTCTTC.

The rearrangement joins TRBV5-1 to TRBJ1-5; perhaps TRBD1 as D (5 bases). The length of the CDR3 is 14 residues. CDR1 and CDR2 (germline): SGHRS, YFSETQ. Trimming left V 7 bases short and J 2 bases short, with 13 bases between. The CDR3: CASSPGGGNQPQHF. The DNA of the CDR3 is TGCGCCAGCTCACCGGGGGGAGGCAATCAGCCCCAGCATTTT.

This clone was detected only once. The chain joins TRBV7-9 to TRBJ2-6; D might be TRBD2 (6 bases). Germline CDR1 is SEHNR and CDR2 is FQNEAQ (reference sequence). The CDR3 loop spans 16 amino acids. V lost 5 bases and J 4 bases, leaving 15 bases between the germline ends. The CDR3 coding sequence is TGTGCCAGCAGCGCTTCTTTCGGGGGAGGGGCCAACGTCCTGACTTTC. Its translation is CASSASFGGGANVLTF.

The chain has TRBV2 and TRBJ2-7; D gene ambiguous. V lost 8 bases to trimming and J lost 1 base, with 6 bases between them. The V gene's germline CDR1 is SNHLY and CDR2 FYNNEI. CDR3 size: 11 residues. The CDR3 here is CASAWSYEQYF. CDR3 DNA sequence: TGTGCCAGCGCGTGGTCCTACGAGCAGTACTTC.

The chain has TRBV7-9 and TRBJ1-5; D unclear. V gave up 4 bases and J gave up 0 bases, with 4 bases separating them. This CDR3 has 13 residues. Germline loops: CDR1 SEHNR, CDR2 FQNEAQ (reference sequence). In DNA, the CDR3 is TGTGCCAGCAGCTCAAATAGCAATCAGCCCCAGCATTTT. Translating gives CASSSNSNQPQHF.

This chain joins TRBV6-6 and TRBJ1-5; D uncertain. V gave up 6 bases and J gave up 9 bases, with 12 bases separating them. The CDR3 contains 12 residues. Per germline, CDR1 MNHNY and CDR2 SVGAGI (reference sequence). In nucleotides, the CDR3 is TGTGCCAGCAGCCCCACTGAACCGCCCCAGCATTTT. It yields the protein CASSPTEPPQHF.

The J gene is TRBJ1-2, the V gene TRBV14, with TRBD1 as a possible D gene (6 bases). V lost 1 base to trimming and J lost 1 base, with 25 bases between them. This CDR3 is 20 amino acids long. CDR1 is SGHDN and CDR2 is FVKESK in the germline V gene. Here the CDR3 DNA reads TGTGCCAGCAGCCAAGTTCGTCAGGGGAGCTTAATCTCCCTTAACTATGGCTACACCTTC. Translation gives CASSQVRQGSLISLNYGYTF.

The chain combines TRBV12-5 with TRBJ1-5; TRBD1 might be the D (6 bases). The CDR3 totals 16 residues. V lost 1 base and J lost 4, with 14 bases in between. Germline CDR1 reads LGHNT; CDR2 reads FRNRAP. The CDR3 region has the DNA TGTGCTAGTGGTTTGGGGGACATTTGGGGTAATCAGCCCCAGCATTTT. Protein product: CASGLGDIWGNQPQHF.

The rearrangement joins TRBV18 to TRBJ1-5; D remains unclear. The length of the CDR3 is 20 residues. Trimming cost V 1 base and J 0 bases, with 22 bases left between them. CDR1 and CDR2 from the germline V gene are KGHSH and LQKENI. The CDR3 DNA reads as TGTGCCAGCTCACCACAGAGGGCAAGTGGCGGAACCCTTAGCAATCAGCCCCAGCATTTT. It translates to CASSPQRASGGTLSNQPQHF.

This clone was detected only once. The genes are TRBV21-1 and TRBJ1-6; the D segment call TRBD1 is taken from the table without a DNA check. TRBV21-1 is a recognized pseudogene. The length of the CDR3 is 15 residues. CDR3 protein: CASSKEGRVNSPLHF. The CDR3 DNA reads TGTGCCAGCAGCAAAGAGGGCAGGGTCAATTCACCCCTCCACTTT.

The chain couples TRBV14 to TRBJ1-1, with 7 bases lining up with TRBD1. Germline V gene sequence: CDR1 SGHDN, CDR2 FVKESK. J was trimmed by 10 bases and V by 4 bases; bases with no gene match: 9. CDR3 size: 13 residues. CDR3 loop: CASSPGLRGRAFF. The CDR3 coding sequence is TGTGCCAGCAGCCCGGGGCTGAGGGGGCGAGCTTTCTTT.

The chain is built from TRBV9 and TRBJ1-2; D ambiguous. V was shortened by 4 bases and J by 7 bases, with 14 bases between the two germline ends. The germline CDR1 and CDR2 sequences are SGDLS and YYNGEE. The CDR3 length is 13 residues. As DNA, the CDR3 is TGTGCCAGCAGCTCAGGCCTTACATCTGGCTACACCTTC. The encoded protein is CASSSGLTSGYTF.

This clone was picked up one time. V gene TRBV5-8 combines with J gene TRBJ1-3; 7 positions agree with TRBD1. This CDR3 is 14 amino acids long. V gave up 2 bases and J gave up 2 bases; unmatched junction bases: 1. Germline V gene data show CDR1 as SGHTS and CDR2 as YDEGEE. CDR3 DNA: TGTGCCAGCAGCTTTAGGGGGCCTGGAAACACCATATATTTT. It translates to CASSFRGPGNTIYF.

The chain uses TRBV29-1 and TRBJ1-2; D is perhaps TRBD1 (5 bases). Trimming cost V 6 bases and J 1 base, with 12 bases left between them. There are 13 residues in the CDR3. From germline, CDR1 is SQVTM and CDR2 ANQGSEA. In DNA, the CDR3 is TGCAGCGTCGGACAACAGGTTAACTATGGCTACACCTTC. Its translation is CSVGQQVNYGYTF.